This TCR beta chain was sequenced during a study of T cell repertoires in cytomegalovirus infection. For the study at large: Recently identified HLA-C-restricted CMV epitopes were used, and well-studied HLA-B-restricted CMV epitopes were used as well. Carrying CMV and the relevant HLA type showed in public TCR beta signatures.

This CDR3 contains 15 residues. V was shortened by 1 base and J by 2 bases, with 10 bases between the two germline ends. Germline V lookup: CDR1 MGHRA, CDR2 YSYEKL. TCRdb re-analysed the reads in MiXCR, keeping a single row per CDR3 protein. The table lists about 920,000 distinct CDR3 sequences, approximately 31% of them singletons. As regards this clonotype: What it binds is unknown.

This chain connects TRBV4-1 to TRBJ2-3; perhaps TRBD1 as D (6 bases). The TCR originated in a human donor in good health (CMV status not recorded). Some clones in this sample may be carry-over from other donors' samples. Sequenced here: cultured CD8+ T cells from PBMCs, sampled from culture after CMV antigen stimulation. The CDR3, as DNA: TGCGCCAGCAGCCAAGTGGACAGTCCCACAGATACGCAGTATTTT. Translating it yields CASSQVDSPTDTQYF.